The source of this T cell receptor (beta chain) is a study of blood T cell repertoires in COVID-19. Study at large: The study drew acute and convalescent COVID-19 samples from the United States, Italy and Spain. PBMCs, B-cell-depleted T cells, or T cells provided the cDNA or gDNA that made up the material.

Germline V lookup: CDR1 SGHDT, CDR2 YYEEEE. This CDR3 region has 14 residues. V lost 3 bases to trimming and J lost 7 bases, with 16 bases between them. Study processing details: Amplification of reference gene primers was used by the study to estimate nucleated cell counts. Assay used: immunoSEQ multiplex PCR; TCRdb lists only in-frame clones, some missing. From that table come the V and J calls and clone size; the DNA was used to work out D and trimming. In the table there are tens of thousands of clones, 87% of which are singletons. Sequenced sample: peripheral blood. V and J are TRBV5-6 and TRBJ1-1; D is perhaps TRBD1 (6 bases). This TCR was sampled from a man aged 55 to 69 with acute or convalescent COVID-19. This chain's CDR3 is CASSSRGRGVEAFF. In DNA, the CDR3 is TGTGCCAGCAGCTCCCGTGGCAGGGGAGTTGAAGCTTTCTTT.